The clone carrying this TCR beta chain was recorded only once. Its target is not known. An end of the junction does not agree with germline; a read error may underlie this. Assay: immunoSEQ multiplex PCR; the TCRdb copy retains only in-frame clones and omits some. This table holds approximately 110,000 clones, just over 85% found once. In germline, CDR1 is DFQATT, CDR2 SNEGSKA (reference sequence). CDR3 length: 11 amino acids. The data stem from a study of T cell responses to AZD1222 COVID-19 vaccine. Whole-study results and caveats: Scientists sampled the repertoires only once the peak T cell response had passed. Among those given AZD1222, only 6 or 7 were seropositive at baseline. Of spike-specific TCRs, nearly half reportedly target regions left unmutated in variants.

Sequenced here: peripheral blood, sampled on day 0 of AZD1222 vaccination. The TCR comes from an adult in good health. The J gene is TRBJ2-1, the V gene TRBV20-1; perhaps D is TRBD1 or TRBD2 (5 bases each). The CDR3 region is CSARGAYEQFF. The CDR3 nucleotides read TGCAGTGCAAGAGGGGCTTATGAGCAGTTCTTC.